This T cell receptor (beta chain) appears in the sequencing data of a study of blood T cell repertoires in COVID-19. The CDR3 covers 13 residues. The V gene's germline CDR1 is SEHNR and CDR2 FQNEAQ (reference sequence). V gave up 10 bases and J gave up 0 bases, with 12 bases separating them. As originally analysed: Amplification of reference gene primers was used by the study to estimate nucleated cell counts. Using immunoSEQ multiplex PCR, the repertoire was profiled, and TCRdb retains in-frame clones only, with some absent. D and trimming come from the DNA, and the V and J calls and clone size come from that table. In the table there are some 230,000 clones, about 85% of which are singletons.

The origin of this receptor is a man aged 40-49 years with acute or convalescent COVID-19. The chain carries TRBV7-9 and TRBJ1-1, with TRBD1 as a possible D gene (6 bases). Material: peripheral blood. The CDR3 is CAIRGQLNTEAFF. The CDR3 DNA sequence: TGTGCCATAAGAGGACAGCTGAACACTGAAGCTTTCTTT.